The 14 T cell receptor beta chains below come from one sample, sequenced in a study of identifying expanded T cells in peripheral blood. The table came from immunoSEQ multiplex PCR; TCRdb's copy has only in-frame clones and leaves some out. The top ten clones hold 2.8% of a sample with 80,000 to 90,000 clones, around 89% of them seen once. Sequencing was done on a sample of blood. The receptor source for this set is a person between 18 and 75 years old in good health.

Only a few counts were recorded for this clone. The CDR3 nucleotides are TGTGCCAGTAGTAGCGTGGCAGGTGAAGCTTTCTTT. Amino acids: CASSSVAGEAFF. The chain combines TRBV19 with TRBJ1-1; the D is unclear. CDR3 length: 12 amino acids. Germline V lookup: CDR1 LNHDA, CDR2 SQIVND (reference sequence). V was shortened by 4 bases and J by 7 bases, with 10 bases between the two germline ends. Full variable domain (missing parts from reference TRBV19 and TRBJ1-1): DGGITQSPKYLFRKEGQNVTLSCEQNLNHDAMYWYRQDPGQGLRLIYYSQIVNDFQKGDIAEGYSVSREKKESFPLTVTSAQKNPTAFYLCASSSVAGEAFFGQGTRLTVV.

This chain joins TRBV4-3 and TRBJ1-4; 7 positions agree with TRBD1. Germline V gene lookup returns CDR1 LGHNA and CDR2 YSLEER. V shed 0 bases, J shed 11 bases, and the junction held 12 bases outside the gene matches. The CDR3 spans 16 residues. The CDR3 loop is CASSQDLGGAGGKLFF. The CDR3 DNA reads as TGCGCCAGCAGCCAAGATCTTGGGGGGGCAGGGGGTAAACTGTTTTTT.

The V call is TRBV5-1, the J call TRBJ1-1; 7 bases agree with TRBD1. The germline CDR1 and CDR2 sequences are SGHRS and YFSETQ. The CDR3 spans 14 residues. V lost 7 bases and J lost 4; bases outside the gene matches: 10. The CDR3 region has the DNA TGCGCCAGCGGGCCAACAGGGGCCGTCACTGAAGCTTTCTTT. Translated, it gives CASGPTGAVTEAFF.

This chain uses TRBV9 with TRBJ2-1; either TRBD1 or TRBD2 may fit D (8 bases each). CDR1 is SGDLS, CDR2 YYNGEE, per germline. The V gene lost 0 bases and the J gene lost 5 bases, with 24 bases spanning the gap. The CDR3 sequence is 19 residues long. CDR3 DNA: TGTGCCAGCAGCGTAGATAGCGGGGCCCTTTACAGGGGGGACAATGAGCAGTTCTTC. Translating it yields CASSVDSGALYRGDNEQFF. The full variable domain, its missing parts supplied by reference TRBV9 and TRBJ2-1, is DSGVTQTPKHLITATGQRVTLRCSPRSGDLSVYWYQQSLDQGLQFLIQYYNGEERAKGNILERFSAQQFPDLHSELNLSSLELGDSALYFCASSVDSGALYRGDNEQFFGPGTRLTVL.

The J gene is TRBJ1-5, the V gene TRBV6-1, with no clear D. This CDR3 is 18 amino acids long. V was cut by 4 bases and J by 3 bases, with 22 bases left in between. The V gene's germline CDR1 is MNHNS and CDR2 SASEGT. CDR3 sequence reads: CASSVASGIGLDNQPQHF. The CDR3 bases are TGTGCCAGCAGTGTGGCAAGCGGGATAGGTTTGGACAATCAGCCCCAGCATTTT.

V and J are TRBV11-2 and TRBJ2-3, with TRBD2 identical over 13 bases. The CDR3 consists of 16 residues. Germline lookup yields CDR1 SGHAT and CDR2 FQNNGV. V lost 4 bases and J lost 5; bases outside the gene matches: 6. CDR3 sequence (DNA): TGTGCCAGCAGCTCCAGGACTAGCGGGGGCGAAGATACGCAGTATTTT. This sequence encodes CASSSRTSGGEDTQYF.

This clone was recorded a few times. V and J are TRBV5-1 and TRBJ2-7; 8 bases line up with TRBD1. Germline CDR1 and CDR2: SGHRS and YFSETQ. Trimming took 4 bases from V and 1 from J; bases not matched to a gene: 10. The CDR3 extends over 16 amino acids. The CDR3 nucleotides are TGCGCCAGCAGCCTGGAGGCAGGGGGCTTTTCCTACGAGCAGTACTTC. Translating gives CASSLEAGGFSYEQYF.

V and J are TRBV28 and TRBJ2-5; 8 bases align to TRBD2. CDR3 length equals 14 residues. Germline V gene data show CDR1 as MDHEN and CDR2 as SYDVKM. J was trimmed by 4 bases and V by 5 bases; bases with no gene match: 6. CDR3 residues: CASSPPRGGETQYF. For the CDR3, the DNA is TGTGCCAGCAGTCCCCCACGGGGGGGAGAGACCCAGTACTTC.

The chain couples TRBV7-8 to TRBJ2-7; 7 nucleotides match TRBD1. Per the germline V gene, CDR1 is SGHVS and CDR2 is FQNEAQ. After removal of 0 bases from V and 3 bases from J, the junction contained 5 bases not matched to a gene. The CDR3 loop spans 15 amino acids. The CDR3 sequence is CASSLATGIGYEQYF. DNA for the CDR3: TGTGCCAGCAGCTTAGCGACAGGGATTGGCTACGAGCAGTACTTC.

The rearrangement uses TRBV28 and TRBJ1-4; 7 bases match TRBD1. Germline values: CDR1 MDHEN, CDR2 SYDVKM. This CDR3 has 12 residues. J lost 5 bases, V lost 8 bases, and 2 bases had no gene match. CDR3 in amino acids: CASGQVNEKLFF. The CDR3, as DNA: TGTGCCAGCGGACAGGTCAATGAAAAACTGTTTTTT.

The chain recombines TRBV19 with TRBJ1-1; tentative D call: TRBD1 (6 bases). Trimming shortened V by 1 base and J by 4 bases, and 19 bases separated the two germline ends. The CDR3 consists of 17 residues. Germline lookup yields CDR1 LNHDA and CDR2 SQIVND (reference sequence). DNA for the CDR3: TGTGCCAGTAGTATAGCCGCTAACCTCAGGGGTGGCACTGAAGCTTTCTTT. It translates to CASSIAANLRGGTEAFF.

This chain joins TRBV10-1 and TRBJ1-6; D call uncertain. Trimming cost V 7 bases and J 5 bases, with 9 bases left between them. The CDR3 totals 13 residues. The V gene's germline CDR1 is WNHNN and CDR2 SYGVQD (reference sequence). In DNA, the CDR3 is TGCGCCAGCAAGAGACGGGATAATTCACCCCTCCACTTT. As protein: CASKRRDNSPLHF.

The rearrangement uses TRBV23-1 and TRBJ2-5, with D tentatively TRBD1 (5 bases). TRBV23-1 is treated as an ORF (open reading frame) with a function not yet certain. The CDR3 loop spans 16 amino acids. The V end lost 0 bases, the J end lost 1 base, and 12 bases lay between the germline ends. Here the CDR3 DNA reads TGCGCCAGCAGTCAATCGGTCCCACAGGCCCAAGAGACCCAGTACTTC. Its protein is CASSQSVPQAQETQYF.

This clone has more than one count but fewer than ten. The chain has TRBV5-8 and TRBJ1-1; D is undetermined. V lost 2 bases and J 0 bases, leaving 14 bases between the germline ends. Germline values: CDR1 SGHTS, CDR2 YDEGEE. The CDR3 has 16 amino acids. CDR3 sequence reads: CASSFFRGIMNTEAFF. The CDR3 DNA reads TGTGCCAGCAGCTTCTTTAGAGGCATAATGAACACTGAAGCTTTCTTT.